This T cell receptor beta chain derives from a study of T cell responses to AZD1222 COVID-19 vaccine. The J segment lost 6 bases and the V segment lost 5 bases, leaving 9 bases of the junction unmatched. This CDR3 contains 15 residues. Germline V lookup: CDR1 SEHNR, CDR2 FQNEAQ (reference sequence). Clones were sequenced by immunoSEQ multiplex PCR, and TCRdb holds only the in-frame ones, with some missing. The sample records under 150,000 clones, around 94% being singletons. Notes on this clone: Its target is not known.

General study points: With two AZD1222 doses given, Spike-specific TCR breadth and depth both rose.

The chain recombines TRBV7-9 with TRBJ2-7; 11 nucleotides agree with TRBD1. The sample in question was peripheral blood, obtained 28 days after the second AZD1222 dose. This clonotype originated in an adult who received the AZD1222 COVID-19 vaccine. CDR3 DNA: TGTGCCAGCAGCCAGAGGTGGACAGGGGGCGGCGAGCAGTACTTC. Its protein is CASSQRWTGGGEQYF.